This T cell receptor beta chain was identified during a study of human T cells and chemical hapten exposure. Study background: Patch tests applied 0.01% DPC to the upper back, read at 6 days.

In the library, unique molecular identifiers were attached to individual cDNA molecules. Original analysis: A per-sample median of around 91,000 TCRs was observed, with counts ranging from about 20,000 to 750,000. TCRdb re-called the RACE reads with MiXCR, one entry per CDR3 protein. These V and J calls are TCRdb output, not the study's own analysis. Of approximately 90,000 distinct CDR3 sequences listed, under 15% are singletons. This clonotype came up many times. This sample's time point: patch test 1, 2 weeks after DPC sensitization. Treatment indicated: therapeutic diphenylcyclopropenone sensitization with weekly scalp DPC. Patch tests were applied only after blood draws. Losses at the gene ends were 0 bases for V and 9 bases for J; bases not matched to a gene: 4. This CDR3 spans 12 amino acids. The germline V gene encodes CDR1 SQVTM and CDR2 ANQGSEA.

V usage is TRBV29-1 and J usage is TRBJ2-5, with 7 bases fitting TRBD2. The receptor was isolated from a woman between 40 and 50 years old with alopecia areata. Some clones in this sample may be carry-over from other donors' samples. The sample here was whole blood, taken in connection with sensitization to the hapten diphenylcyclopropenone (DPC). The CDR3 DNA reads as TGCAGCGTTGAAGAGCTTCGGGAGGCCCAGTACTTC. Residues: CSVEELREAQYF.